The subject of this entry is one TCR beta chain. Its antigen target is currently unknown. No quality values exist for individual bases; no much larger clone is one base distant. These data come from a study of T cell responses to AZD1222 COVID-19 vaccine (dated by TCRdb to the early 2020s). Notes on the research overall: AZD1222 recipients with second doses at about 4 weeks or about 12 weeks were pooled, because spike-specific TCR depth and breadth did not differ between schedules. TCR sequencing was performed for 230 to 250 trial participants, of whom 207 were given two doses of AZD1222 and approximately 25 were given two doses of MenACWY control vaccine. Trial participants were enrolled by age into subgroups of 18-55, 56-69 and 70-plus years, and around 150, 29 and 61 TCR-sequenced participants, respectively, were included in these subgroups. Summary of the overall study and its limitations: Reportedly, close to half of the unique spike-specific TCRs recognized epitopes lying outside the regions that are mutated in the B.1.351 and B.1.1.7 variants. Most participants were white British and females outnumbered males, and the authors suggested that clonal diversity may have been underestimated. In the small 56-69-year group, the increase in depth fell short of significance, most likely because of low power. A significant rise in spike-specific TCR breadth and depth was observed after two AZD1222 doses relative to day 0 and relative to MenACWY recipients. Because no samples from the day 14 peak response were available, repertoires could be characterized only after the peak T cell response. The vaccine-associated CD4 TCRs covered the entire spike protein, and the dominant responses fell in regions 160-218 and 743-854. Only six AZD1222 recipients were SARS-CoV-2 seropositive at baseline, limiting conclusions about previously exposed vaccinees.

Per the publication, the time point label means: baseline before first vaccination. The vaccinee samples were drawn from two UK trials, COV001 and COV002, one of which was a single-blind randomized controlled phase 2/3 trial testing AZD1222 (ChAdOx1 nCoV-19) in healthy adults. For TCRbeta chain sequencing, PBMC samples were collected from trial participants at day 0 and at day 28 after the second dose. The CDR3 regions of human TCRbeta chains were subjected to immunosequencing. In the paper's pipeline: Repertoire TCRs were matched against a reference library of SARS-CoV-2-specific TCRs generated with the MIRA antigen-specificity platform. Breadth was defined as the fraction of unique TCRs that were SARS-CoV-2-associated, and depth was defined as the fraction of total T cells that were SARS-CoV-2-associated. Each spike-specific TCR was assigned to its reactive spike region and to a CD4 or CD8 class using the MIRA data. Log10-transformed breadth and depth values were compared by one-way ANOVA with Sidak's multiple comparisons tests. Held by TCRdb, this immuneACCESS table contains in-frame sequences only and omits some clones. Under half of the omission traces to an unresolved V gene where checked; the cause of the rest is unknown. The DNA gave D and trimming, while V, J and clone size come from that table. This sample holds about 180,000 clones; around 90% were observed only once. The ten largest make up 1.9% of the sample.

CDR1 is given as WNHNN and CDR2 as SYGVQD, both from the germline V gene (reference sequence). The CDR3 runs 15 amino acids, cysteine and phenylalanine included. CDR3 DNA only is kept here, 45 bases in frame from base 1. The clonotype was recovered from an adult in good health. This chain joins TRBV10-1 to TRBJ1-5, with TRBD1 identical over 9 junction bases. The sequenced sample was peripheral blood, obtained on day 0 of AZD1222 vaccination. The CDR3 corresponds to CGTYGGQGHNQPQHF. The nucleotide sequence reads as follows: TGCGGGACGTACGGGGGACAGGGACACAATCAGCCCCAGCATTTT.